This TCR beta chain was documented in a study of T cells expressing NK-cell markers. TCRdb reworked the 5' RACE reads into one entry per CDR3 protein, no DNA. With 550,000 to 600,000 distinct CDR3 sequences in the sample, the ten largest clones hold roughly 3.5%. The length of the CDR3 is 14 residues. Germline V CDR1 and CDR2: MNHEY, SVGAGI. The chain is built from TRBV6-5 and TRBJ2-7; no DNA is available, so the TRBD1 call from TCRdb remains unchecked. The clonotype was recovered from a man aged 18 to 29 in good health. Sequencing input: blood T cells: a sorted CD56 or NKG2C T cell subset, CD4+ or CD8+ T cells, or bulk PBMC T cells (not recorded which). The CDR3 protein is CASSYGGIGNEQYF.